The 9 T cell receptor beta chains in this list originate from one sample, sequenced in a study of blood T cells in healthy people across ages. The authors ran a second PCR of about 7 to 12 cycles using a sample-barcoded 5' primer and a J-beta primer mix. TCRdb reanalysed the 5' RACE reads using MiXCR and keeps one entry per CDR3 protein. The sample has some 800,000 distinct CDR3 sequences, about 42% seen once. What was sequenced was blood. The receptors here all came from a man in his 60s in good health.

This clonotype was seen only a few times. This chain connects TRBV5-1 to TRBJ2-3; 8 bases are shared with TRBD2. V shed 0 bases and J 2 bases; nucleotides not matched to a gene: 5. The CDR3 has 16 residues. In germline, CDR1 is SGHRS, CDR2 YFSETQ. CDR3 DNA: TGCGCCAGCAGCTTGGCCGGGGGGGGCACCACAGATACGCAGTATTTT. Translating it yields CASSLAGGGTTDTQYF. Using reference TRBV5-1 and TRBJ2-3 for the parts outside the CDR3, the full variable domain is KAGVTQTPRYLIKTRGQQVTLSCSPISGHRSVSWYQQTPGQGLQFLFEYFSETQRNKGNFPGRFSGRQFSNSRSEMNVSTLELGDSALYLCASSLAGGGTTDTQYFGPGTRLTVL.

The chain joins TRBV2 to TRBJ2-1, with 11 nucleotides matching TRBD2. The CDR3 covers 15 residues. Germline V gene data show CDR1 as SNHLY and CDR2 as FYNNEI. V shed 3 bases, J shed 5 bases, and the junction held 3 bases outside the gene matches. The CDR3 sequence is CASSDVTSGNNEQFF. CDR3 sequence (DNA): TGTGCCAGCAGTGACGTGACTAGCGGGAACAATGAGCAGTTCTTC.

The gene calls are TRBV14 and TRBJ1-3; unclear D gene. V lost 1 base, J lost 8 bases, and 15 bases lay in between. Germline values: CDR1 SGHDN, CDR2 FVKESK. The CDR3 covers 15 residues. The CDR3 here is CASSQVTTYGDTIYF. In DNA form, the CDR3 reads TGTGCCAGCAGCCAAGTCACCACCTATGGGGACACCATATATTTT.

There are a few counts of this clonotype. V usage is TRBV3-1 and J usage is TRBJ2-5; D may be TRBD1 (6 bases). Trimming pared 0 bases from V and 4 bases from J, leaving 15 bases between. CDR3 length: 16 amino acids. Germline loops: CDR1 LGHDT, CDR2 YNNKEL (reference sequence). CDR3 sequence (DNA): TGTGCCAGCAGCCAAGAGCGACAGGACCCAGGAGAGACCCAGTACTTC. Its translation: CASSQERQDPGETQYF.

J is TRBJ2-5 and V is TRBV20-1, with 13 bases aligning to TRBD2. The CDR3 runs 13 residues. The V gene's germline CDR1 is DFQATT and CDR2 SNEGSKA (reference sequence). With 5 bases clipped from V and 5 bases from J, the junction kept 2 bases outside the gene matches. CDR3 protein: CSALGLAGETQYF. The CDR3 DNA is TGCAGTGCTTTGGGACTAGCGGGGGAGACCCAGTACTTC.

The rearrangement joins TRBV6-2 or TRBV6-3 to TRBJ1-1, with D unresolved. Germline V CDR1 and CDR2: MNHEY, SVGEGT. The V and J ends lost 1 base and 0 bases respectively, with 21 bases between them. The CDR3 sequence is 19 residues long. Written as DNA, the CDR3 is TGTGCCAGCAGTTACTTTGTCGGCCGGACGAAAAGCATGAACACTGAAGCTTTCTTT. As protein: CASSYFVGRTKSMNTEAFF.

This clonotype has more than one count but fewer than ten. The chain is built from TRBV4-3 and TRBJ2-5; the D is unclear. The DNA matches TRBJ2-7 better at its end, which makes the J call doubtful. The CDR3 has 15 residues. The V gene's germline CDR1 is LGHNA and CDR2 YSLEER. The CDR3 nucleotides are TGCGCCAGCAGCCAAGATAGTGGCGTGGGAAGCGAGCAGTACTTC. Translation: CASSQDSGVGSEQYF.

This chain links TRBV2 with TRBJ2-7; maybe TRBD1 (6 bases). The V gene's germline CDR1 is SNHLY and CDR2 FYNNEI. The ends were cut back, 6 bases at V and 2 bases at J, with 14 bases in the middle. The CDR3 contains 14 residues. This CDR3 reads CASRRTDVTYEQYF. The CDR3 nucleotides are TGTGCCAGCAGGCGGACAGATGTCACCTACGAGCAGTACTTC.

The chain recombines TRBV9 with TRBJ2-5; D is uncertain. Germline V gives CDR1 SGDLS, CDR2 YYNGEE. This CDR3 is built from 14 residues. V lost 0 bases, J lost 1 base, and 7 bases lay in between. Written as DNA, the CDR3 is TGTGCCAGCAGCGTAGCACATACCCAAGAGACCCAGTACTTC. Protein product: CASSVAHTQETQYF.